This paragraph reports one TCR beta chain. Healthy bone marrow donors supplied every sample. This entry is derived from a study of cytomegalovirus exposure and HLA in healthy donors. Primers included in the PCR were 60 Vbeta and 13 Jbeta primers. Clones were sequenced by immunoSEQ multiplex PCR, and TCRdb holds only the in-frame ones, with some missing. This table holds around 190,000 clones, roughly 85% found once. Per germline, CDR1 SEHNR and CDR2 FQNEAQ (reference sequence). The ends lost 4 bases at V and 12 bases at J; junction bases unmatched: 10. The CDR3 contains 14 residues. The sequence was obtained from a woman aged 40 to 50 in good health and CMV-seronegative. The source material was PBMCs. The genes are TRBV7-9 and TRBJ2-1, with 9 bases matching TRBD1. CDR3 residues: CASSYGTGPSGQFF. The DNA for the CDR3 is TGTGCCAGCAGCTACGGGACAGGGCCTTCCGGGCAGTTCTTC. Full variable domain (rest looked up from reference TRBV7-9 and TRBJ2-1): DTGVSQNPRHKITKRGQNVTFRCDPISEHNRLYWYRQTLGQGPEFLTYFQNEAQLEKSRLLSDRFSAERPKGSFSTLEIQRTEQGDSAMYLCASSYGTGPSGQFFGPGTRLTVL.